Below, one T cell receptor beta chain is given with its context. Its specificity is not known. Germline-derived CDR1 and CDR2 are MDHEN and SYDVKM. The CDR3 has 14 amino acids. Trimming took 2 bases from V and 6 from J; bases not matched to a gene: 3. The sample originates from a study of cytomegalovirus exposure and HLA in healthy donors. Whole-study findings and limits: Rarity characterized most TCR sequences, yet some public TCRs appeared in many donors.

This table comes from immunoSEQ multiplex PCR, and its TCRdb copy is limited to in-frame clones, with some not included. The sample lists 95,000 to 150,000 clones, about 90% occurring once. Donors came from a validation cohort of approximately 110 subjects, distinct from the first 666-subject cohort. The TCR comes from a woman aged 18-29 years in good health and CMV-seronegative. The chain employs TRBV28 and TRBJ1-5, with TRBD1 identical over 8 bases. Sequenced sample: PBMCs. In DNA, the CDR3 is TGTGCCAGCAGTTTACCAGGGACAGGTCAGCCCCAGCATTTT. It encodes CASSLPGTGQPQHF.